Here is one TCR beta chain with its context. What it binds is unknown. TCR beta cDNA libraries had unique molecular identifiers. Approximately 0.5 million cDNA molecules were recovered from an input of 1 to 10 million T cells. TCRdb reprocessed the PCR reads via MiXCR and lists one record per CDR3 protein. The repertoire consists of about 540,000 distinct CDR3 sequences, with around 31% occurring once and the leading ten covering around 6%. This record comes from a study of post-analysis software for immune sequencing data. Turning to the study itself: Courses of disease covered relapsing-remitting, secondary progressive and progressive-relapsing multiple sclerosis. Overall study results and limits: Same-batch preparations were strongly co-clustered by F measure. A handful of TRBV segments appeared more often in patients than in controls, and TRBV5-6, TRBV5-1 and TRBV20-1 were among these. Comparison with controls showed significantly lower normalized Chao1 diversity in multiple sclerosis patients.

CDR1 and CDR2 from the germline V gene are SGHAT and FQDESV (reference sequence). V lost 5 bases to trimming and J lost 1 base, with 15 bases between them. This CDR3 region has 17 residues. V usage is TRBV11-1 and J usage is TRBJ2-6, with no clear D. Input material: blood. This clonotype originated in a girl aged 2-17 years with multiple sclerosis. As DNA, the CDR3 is TGTGCCAGCAGCCGCACTCGGATTGTTTCTGGGGCCAACGTCCTGACTTTC. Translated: CASSRTRIVSGANVLTF.